This entry concerns a single TCR beta chain. Its target is unknown. Trimming left V 4 bases short and J 8 bases short, with 17 bases between. Germline CDR1 and CDR2: MNHEY and SMNVEV (reference sequence). The length of the CDR3 is 14 residues. This sample is part of a study of OX40 agonist ivuxolimab in advanced cancers. Study-wide context: Patients were infused with ivuxolimab every 2 weeks at 0.01 to 10 mg/kg. Partial response was recorded in three patients: one hepatocellular carcinoma and two cutaneous melanoma cases. Notes on the study in general: The average count of expanded clones was higher among CD8+ T cells than among CD4+. No determination was made of the antigen specificity of the expanded peripheral T cells.

Sequenced by immunoSEQ multiplex PCR; TCRdb stores in-frame clones only, minus some. In the table there are about 31,000 clones, approximately 90% of which are singletons. This TCR came from an adult with an advanced solid tumor such as melanoma, head and neck, liver or kidney cancer. The chain recombines TRBV27 with TRBJ1-2, with D uncertain. The source was CD4+ or CD8+ T cells sorted from blood, collected in a trial of the OX40 agonist ivuxolimab. CDR3 region: CASSSTPIIWGYTF. The CDR3 DNA is TGTGCCAGCAGTTCCACCCCCATTATTTGGGGCTACACCTTC.